What follows describes a single TCR beta chain. Antigen unknown. This specimen comes from a study of T cell responses to AZD1222 COVID-19 vaccine. Whole-study findings and limits: Among the donors, most were white British and more were female, and clonal diversity was possibly underestimated. All repertoire sampling was performed exclusively after the peak T cell response. The study found vaccine-associated CD4 TCRs spanning spike, dominant at 160-218 and 743-854.

Per germline, CDR1 MGHRA and CDR2 YSYEKL. V was pared by 0 bases and J by 8 bases, with 4 bases between. The CDR3 runs to 11 residues. Measured with immunoSEQ multiplex PCR; TCRdb has only the in-frame clones, and not every one. Found here are 75,000 to 80,000 clones, over 65% of them singletons; the top ten hold 27%. This sequence joins TRBV4-1 and TRBJ1-1; no clear D gene. The sequencing here drew on peripheral blood, taken 28 days after the second dose of the MenACWY control vaccine. The sequence was collected from an adult who received the MenACWY meningococcal vaccine as a control. The CDR3 is CASSQDREAFF. The CDR3 DNA reads as TGCGCCAGCAGCCAAGACAGGGAAGCTTTCTTT.